These 19 T cell receptor beta chains originate from one sample sequenced in a study of PD-L1 blockade in urothelial cancer. Repertoires were generated with immunoSEQ multiplex PCR, while TCRdb's copy carries only in-frame clones and drops some. The data hold 30,000 or so clones, with 80% observed a single time. The sequences come from PBMCs, collected around atezolizumab (anti-PD-L1) treatment. The receptor source for this set is a man aged 50-59 years with urothelial cancer.

V gene TRBV7-2 combines with J gene TRBJ1-2, with a possible D match to TRBD1 (6 bases). Trimming removed 6 bases from V and 8 bases from J, with 13 bases in between. CDR3 length equals 12 residues. The V gene's germline CDR1 is SGHTA and CDR2 FQGNSA. The CDR3 loop reads CASSLQGQGYTF. In nucleotides, the CDR3 is TGTGCCAGCAGTCTTCAGGGGCAGGGCTACACCTTC. The full variable domain, rest sourced from reference TRBV7-2 and TRBJ1-2, is GAGVSQSPSNKVTEKGKDVELRCDPISGHTALYWYRQSLGQGLEFLIYFQGNSAPDKSGLPSDRFSAERTGGSVSTLTIQRTQQEDSAVYLCASSLQGQGYTFGSGTRLTVV.

V is TRBV6-5 and J is TRBJ1-1; possibly TRBD1 for D (6 bases). The CDR3 is 14 residues long. V was clipped by 2 bases and J by 3 bases, with 10 bases between them. The germline V gene encodes CDR1 MNHEY and CDR2 SVGAGI. The CDR3 DNA sequence: TGTGCCAGCAGTTACCAGGGGCGGGACACTGAAGCTTTCTTT. Translated: CASSYQGRDTEAFF.

The genes are TRBV2 and TRBJ2-3; TRBD2 matches 11 bases. CDR3 length: 17 residues. Germline V gene sequence: CDR1 SNHLY, CDR2 FYNNEI. The trim removed 4 bases at V and 0 bases at J, leaving 6 bases unmatched. The DNA for the CDR3 is TGTGCCAGCAGTGGTCTAGCGGGGGGCGTGAGCACAGATACGCAGTATTTT. It yields the protein CASSGLAGGVSTDTQYF.

The chain combines TRBV5-1 with TRBJ2-7; 11 bases align to TRBD1. Per germline, CDR1 SGHRS and CDR2 YFSETQ. CDR3 length: 14 residues. J was trimmed by 6 bases and V by 4 bases; bases with no gene match: 6. The chain's CDR3 is CASSPGTGGGEQYV. CDR3 in DNA: TGCGCCAGCAGCCCCGGGACAGGGGGTGGCGAGCAGTACGTC.

The genes are TRBV25-1 and TRBJ2-3; the match to TRBD1 covers 9 bases. The CDR3 runs 15 residues. Germline V gene data show CDR1 as MGHDK and CDR2 as SYGVNS. V was pared by 4 bases and J by 0 bases, with 2 bases of the junction left unmatched. The CDR3 nucleotides read TGTGCCAGCAGTGGGGGGACAGGGAGCACAGATACGCAGTATTTT. Its translation: CASSGGTGSTDTQYF.

The genes are TRBV19 and TRBJ1-1; D not resolved. With 0 bases removed from V and 4 bases from J, the gap between germline ends came to 3 bases. This CDR3 region has 12 residues. Germline V gene lookup returns CDR1 LNHDA and CDR2 SQIVND (reference sequence). CDR3 amino acids: CASSIDITEAFF. CDR3 nucleotides: TGTGCCAGTAGTATAGATATCACTGAAGCTTTCTTT.

The chain joins TRBV7-3 to TRBJ2-2; TRBD2 matches 11 bases. The CDR3 extends over 15 amino acids. Germline assignment: CDR1 SGHTA and CDR2 FQGTGA. Germline trimming cut 5 bases from V and 6 bases from J; bases unmatched to any gene: 5. The CDR3 here is CASSIAGGVPGELFF. The CDR3 coding sequence is TGTGCCAGCAGCATAGCGGGAGGGGTTCCCGGGGAGCTGTTTTTT.

The rearrangement joins TRBV5-1 to TRBJ2-2; tentatively, D is TRBD1 (6 bases). V gave up 5 bases and J gave up 1 base, with 15 bases separating them. This CDR3 is 16 amino acids long. From germline, CDR1 is SGHRS and CDR2 YFSETQ. CDR3 coding DNA: TGCGCCAGCAGTTCCCCCGGGACAAGGAACACCGGGGAGCTGTTTTTT. Translated, it gives CASSSPGTRNTGELFF.

V is TRBV6-1 and J is TRBJ1-2, with 8 bases aligning to TRBD1. Germline lookup yields CDR1 MNHNS and CDR2 SASEGT. The CDR3 loop spans 15 amino acids. The trim removed 10 bases at V and 0 bases at J, leaving 10 bases unmatched. CDR3 loop: CATAQGAPPNYGYTF. For the CDR3, the DNA is TGTGCCACGGCCCAGGGGGCCCCTCCTAACTATGGCTACACCTTC.

The chain employs TRBV29-1 and TRBJ1-2; maybe TRBD1 (6 bases). The germline gives CDR1 SQVTM, CDR2 ANQGSEA. Trimming shortened V by 6 bases and J by 9 bases, and 11 bases separated the two germline ends. The CDR3 consists of 10 residues. CDR3 DNA sequence: TGCAGCGTACGGACAGAACGCTACACCTTC. Translation: CSVRTERYTF.

This clone was detected only a few times. The V gene is TRBV5-1, the J gene TRBJ2-5; no firm D call. Between the trimmed V and J ends, which lost 0 bases and 2 bases, there was a span of 11 bases. The germline V gene has CDR1 SGHRS and CDR2 YFSETQ. The CDR3 totals 15 residues. CDR3 nucleotide sequence: TGCGCCAGCAGCTTGGTAGCCCCCGATCAAGAGACCCAGTACTTC. Its protein product is CASSLVAPDQETQYF.

This chain uses TRBV4-2 with TRBJ2-3; 7 bases match TRBD2. This CDR3 has 16 amino acids. The V and J ends lost 0 bases and 0 bases, in that order; junction bases with no gene match: 3. Germline V gives CDR1 LGHNA, CDR2 YNFKEQ. CDR3 sequence: CASSQEPAGSTDTQYF. CDR3 coding DNA: TGTGCCAGCAGCCAAGAGCCAGCGGGGAGCACAGATACGCAGTATTTT.

The V and J genes are TRBV15 and TRBJ1-3, with TRBD1 matching over 12 bases. CDR3 length equals 19 residues. Germline V lookup: CDR1 LNHNV, CDR2 YYDKDF (reference sequence). The V and J ends lost 0 bases and 3 bases, in that order; junction bases with no gene match: 9. CDR3 protein: CATSRDQGQGATFGNTIYF. In DNA form, the CDR3 reads TGTGCCACCAGCAGAGATCAGGGACAGGGGGCGACTTTTGGAAACACCATATATTTT.

The count of this clone is one. The chain joins TRBV28 to TRBJ1-3; a possible D gene is TRBD1 (5 bases). In germline, CDR1 is MDHEN, CDR2 SYDVKM. The CDR3 runs 14 residues. V dropped 3 bases and J dropped 5 bases, with 11 bases sitting between them. The CDR3 nucleotides read TGTGCCAGCAGTTTGGGGGGAGTGAGAAACACCATATATTTT. This encodes CASSLGGVRNTIYF.

The J gene is TRBJ1-2, the V gene TRBV27; no reliable D call. The CDR3 is 13 amino acids. CDR1 and CDR2 (germline): MNHEY, SMNVEV (reference sequence). V was shortened by 5 bases and J by 5 bases, with 12 bases between the two germline ends. CDR3 nucleotides: TGTGCCAGCAGTGTCGACGGGAGATATGGCTACACCTTC. Translating gives CASSVDGRYGYTF.

This chain connects TRBV4-2 to TRBJ2-7, with TRBD2 identical over 7 bases. CDR1 and CDR2 (germline): LGHNA, YNFKEQ. J was trimmed by 4 bases and V by 6 bases; bases with no gene match: 9. This CDR3 region has 14 residues. The CDR3 loop is CASSPRSSGYEQYF. CDR3 nucleotide sequence: TGTGCCAGCAGTCCAAGATCTAGCGGATACGAGCAGTACTTC.

CDR3 region: CASSKGQLQETQYF. CDR3 nucleotides: TGTGCCAGCAGCAAAGGACAGCTCCAAGAGACCCAGTACTTC. The chain recombines TRBV5-4 with TRBJ2-5; TRBD1 might be the D (6 bases). The germline CDR1 and CDR2 sequences are SGHNT and YYREEE (reference sequence). V was shortened by 4 bases and J by 1 base, with 11 bases between the two germline ends. CDR3 length: 14 residues.

The chain links TRBV19 to TRBJ2-7; D unresolved. From germline, CDR1 is LNHDA and CDR2 SQIVND (reference sequence). The V end lost 4 bases, the J end lost 9 bases, and 10 bases lay between the germline ends. The CDR3 consists of 11 residues. The CDR3 sequence is CASSRLWGQYV. The DNA of the CDR3 is TGTGCCAGTAGTAGATTGTGGGGGCAGTACGTC.

In regard to this clone: Other nucleotide sequences in the sample specify the same CDR3. CDR3 loop: CASSGTGGNQPQHF. The CDR3 DNA is TGTGCCAGCAGTGGGACAGGGGGCAATCAGCCCCAGCATTTT. V usage is TRBV2 and J usage is TRBJ1-5, with TRBD1 matching over 9 bases. This CDR3 has 14 amino acids. Germline lookup yields CDR1 SNHLY and CDR2 FYNNEI. J lost 2 bases, V lost 4 bases, and 0 bases had no gene match.